The rows below give T cell receptor beta chains drawn from one sample of a study of T cell responses to AZD1222 COVID-19 vaccine. TCRdb's table, derived via immunoSEQ multiplex PCR, lists solely in-frame clones and lacks some. This sample carries 110,000 to 150,000 clones, over 85% of them seen once, and the ten largest clones take about 5.5%. This specimen was peripheral blood, taken on day 0 of AZD1222 vaccination. These receptors all stem from an adult in good health. CDR3s include the opening cysteine and the closing phenylalanine or tryptophan.

V: TRBV19; J: TRBJ1-5; CDR3: CASSRQGPSNQPQHF
V: TRBV18; J: TRBJ1-1; CDR3: CASSPLPGQGNTEAFF
V: TRBV6-5; J: TRBJ1-6; CDR3: CASEPGGLSPLHF
V: TRBV5-5; J: TRBJ2-7; CDR3: CASSLAPGQGADEQYF
V: TRBV29-1; J: TRBJ2-1; CDR3: CSVELLWLAGVVDEQFF
V: TRBV6-2/TRBV6-3; J: TRBJ1-2; CDR3: CASSRDSYGYTF
V: TRBV28; J: TRBJ2-7; CDR3: CASSFPTTRASGSSNEQYF
V: TRBV15; J: TRBJ1-4; CDR3: CATSRDPGHLTNEKLFF
V: TRBV15; J: TRBJ2-7; CDR3: CATSRGGGSGYEQYF
V: TRBV30; J: TRBJ2-7; CDR3: CAWGQSPYEQYF
V: TRBV11-3; J: TRBJ1-1; CDR3: CASSPQGRRDTEAFF
V: TRBV9; J: TRBJ2-7; CDR3: CASSVGPRGYEQYF
V: TRBV29-1; J: TRBJ1-4; CDR3: CSVGFIQGSLGKLFF